The entry that follows covers one T cell receptor (beta chain) sequence. Its target is not known. The table came from immunoSEQ multiplex PCR; TCRdb's copy has only in-frame clones and leaves some out. The sample includes roughly 110,000 clones, 90% to 95% seen only once; the top ten take around 1.2%. The germline V gene has CDR1 GTSNPN and CDR2 SVGIG (reference sequence). This CDR3 contains 14 residues. J lost 4 bases, V lost 0 bases, and 1 base had no gene match. This sample stems from a study of graft-versus-host responses after intestinal transplantation. Turning to the study itself: The whole recipient group had anti-thymocyte globulin induction followed by tacrolimus and steroids for around 3 years.

Notes on the study in general: The presence of high graft-versus-host to host-versus-graft clonal ratios in allografts characterized patients with graft-donor T cell macrochimerism. Early post-transplant HvG declines tracked with peak circulating GvH clone levels. Among recipient marrow samples, GvH clones were found; some appeared first in ileum or blood.

The rearrangement joins TRBV30 to TRBJ2-1; 9 bases fit TRBD1. The specimen was unstimulated CD8+ T cells sorted from spleen or lymph node cells, collected before transplant. The sequence derives from a human donor who was the organ donor for an intestinal transplant. CDR3 DNA sequence: TGTGCCTGGAGTGTAGGGACAGGGTACAATGAGCAGTTCTTC. Protein: CAWSVGTGYNEQFF.